This is a list of T cell receptor beta chains from one sample in a study of T-cell reconstitution after alpha-beta-depleted transplantation in children. TCRdb re-analysed the PCR reads in MiXCR, keeping a single row per CDR3 protein. Of tens of thousands of distinct CDR3 sequences listed, 5.8% are singletons. The source material was PBMCs, mostly from graft donor cells, sampled 60 days after TCRalphabeta/CD19-depleted stem cell transplant. The receptors shown here come from a female patient under 10 years old who had a stem cell transplant for aplastic anemia, so the T cells may come from the graft donor. Both conserved end residues are part of each CDR3. Each record gives: V gene, J gene, clone size, D gene, CDR3 DNA, CDR3 protein. The D gene is left open where the match is weak. A clone size is listed for some rows: how often the clone was seen (once, few, many), or a class if it is expanded.

TRBV4-2	TRBJ2-3	many	NA	TGTGCCAGCAGCCCCGAGGAGGCGGGAACGCAGTATTTT	CASSPEEAGTQYF
TRBV25-1	TRBJ2-1	many	NA	TGTGCCAGCAGTGAAAGCCAGCCCCGTACTACACAGTACAATGAGCAGTTCTTC	CASSESQPRTTQYNEQFF
TRBV20-1	TRBJ2-3	many	TRBD1	TGCAGTGCTAGGGCAATTCCGGGACAGGGAACAGATACGCAGTATTTT	CSARAIPGQGTDTQYF
TRBV20-1	TRBJ1-2	many	NA	TGCAGTGGTTGGGGGGAGGGTTATGGCTACACCTTC	CSGWGEGYGYTF
TRBV6-1	TRBJ1-1	many	TRBD1	TGTGCCAGCCTCCGGACAGGGGGCCTCGGAGGCGCTGAAGCTTTCTTT	CASLRTGGLGGAEAFF
TRBV28	TRBJ2-7	few	TRBD1	TGTGCCAGCAGTCGCCGACAGGGAACCTACGAGCAGTACTTC	CASSRRQGTYEQYF
TRBV9	TRBJ2-1	NA	NA	TGTGCCAGCAGCGTAAGTCCTAGCCATGTCTACAATGAGCAGTTCTTC	CASSVSPSHVYNEQFF
TRBV4-3	TRBJ2-7	many	TRBD2	TGCGCCAGCAGCCACGGACTAGCGGTTTACGAGCAGTACTTC	CASSHGLAVYEQYF
TRBV30	TRBJ2-7	many	NA	TGTGCCTGGAGAATAGGGGCCTCCTACGAGCAGTACTTC	CAWRIGASYEQYF
TRBV6-1	TRBJ2-7	many	NA	TGTGCCAGCAGTGAAAAGCCCGGGCCGCCTTTCTCCTACGAGCAGTACTTC	CASSEKPGPPFSYEQYF
TRBV29-1	TRBJ2-7	many	NA	TGCAGCGTTGAGTCGGCCTACGAGCAGTACTTC	CSVESAYEQYF
TRBV5-1	TRBJ2-2	many	TRBD1	TGCGCCAGCAGCCCTACCGCCCGGACAGGGTGGACCGGGGAGCTGTTTTTT	CASSPTARTGWTGELFF
TRBV7-2	TRBJ1-2	few	NA	TGTGCCAGCAGCTTAGGCGGGGGCAGTCCTTATGGCTACACCTTC	CASSLGGGSPYGYTF
TRBV7-9	TRBJ2-2	many	NA	TGTGCCAGCAGCTTTTACAGCACCGGGGAGCTGTTTTTT	CASSFYSTGELFF
TRBV12-3/TRBV12-4	TRBJ2-3	many	NA	TGTGCCAGCAGTTTACTTAATGTAGATACGCAGTATTTT	CASSLLNVDTQYF
TRBV27	TRBJ2-1	many	NA	TGTGCCAGCAGTTTAGATTGGTACAATGAGCAGTTCTTC	CASSLDWYNEQFF
TRBV15	TRBJ1-1	NA	TRBD1	TGTGCCACCCAGATCAGGGGGGCGAGTGAAGCTTTCTTT	CATQIRGASEAFF
TRBV28	TRBJ2-3	NA	NA	TGTGCCAGCAGTTGGACCTATTCTGCCCCCACAGATACGCAGTATTTT	CASSWTYSAPTDTQYF
TRBV9	TRBJ2-2	many	NA	TGTGCCAGCAGCCCCGGGACGGCCTTCACCGGGGAGCTGTTTTTT	CASSPGTAFTGELFF
TRBV29-1	TRBJ2-7	many	TRBD1	TGCAGCGTACACAGGGGCTACGAGCAGTACTTC	CSVHRGYEQYF
TRBV15	TRBJ1-2	many	NA	TGTGCCACCAGCAGAGATAATGCGCGAACTTATGGCTACACCTTC	CATSRDNARTYGYTF
TRBV18	TRBJ2-1	few	NA	TGTGCCAGCTCACCCGATACCCAGAATGAGCAGTTCTTC	CASSPDTQNEQFF
TRBV29-1	TRBJ2-2	many	NA	TGCAGCGTTGGATATAGAAACACCGGGGAGCTGTTTTTT	CSVGYRNTGELFF
TRBV29-1	TRBJ2-3	many	TRBD1	TGCAGCGTTGATAGGGACAGGGGCCACACAGATACGCAGTATTTT	CSVDRDRGHTDTQYF
TRBV29-1	TRBJ2-1	many	TRBD2	TGCAGCGTTGCCCGGACTAGCGGGAGTGATGAGCAGTTCTTC	CSVARTSGSDEQFF
TRBV20-1	TRBJ1-1	many	NA	TGCAGTGCTAGAGGTCCCCGGACTGTGAACACTGAAGCTTTCTTT	CSARGPRTVNTEAFF
TRBV18	TRBJ2-1	many	NA	TGTGCCAGCTCACCCGGGACTGATTTAAATGAGCAGTTCTTC	CASSPGTDLNEQFF
TRBV20-1	TRBJ2-1	many	NA	TGCAGTGAGACACGTTACAATGAGCAGTTCTTC	CSETRYNEQFF
TRBV7-9	TRBJ2-3	NA	TRBD2	TGTGCCAGCAGTCTGAGCGGGGGCAGCACAGATACGCAGTATTTT	CASSLSGGSTDTQYF
TRBV11-3	TRBJ2-3	many	TRBD2	TGTGCCAGCAGCTTGAGACTAGCGGGAACGGCAGATACGCAGTATTTT	CASSLRLAGTADTQYF
TRBV27	TRBJ2-7	NA	NA	TGTGCCAGCAGTCCACAACCCCCCTACGAGCAGTACTTC	CASSPQPPYEQYF